This passage covers 18 T cell receptor beta chains from one sample sequenced in a study of glioma-infiltrating T cells. Using RNA template, CDR3s of TCR alpha and beta were amplified with iRepertoire arm-PCR. MiXCR, applied by TCRdb to the multiplex PCR reads, yields one record per CDR3 protein. The repertoire consists of around 120,000 distinct CDR3 sequences, with around 25% occurring once and the leading ten covering around a quarter. Input material: glioma tissue, nonneoplastic brain tissue, or PBMCs (not recorded which). The receptors shown here come from a human donor with low-grade glioma or glioblastoma, undergoing nonglioma brain surgery, or in good health (not recorded which).

This clonotype was counted between two and nine times. The J gene is TRBJ1-5, the V gene TRBV28, with D unclear. This CDR3 spans 16 amino acids. V was cut by 2 bases and J by 4 bases, with 15 bases left in between. Germline loops: CDR1 MDHEN, CDR2 SYDVKM. CDR3 DNA: TGTGCCAGCAGTTTAGATTGGTGGAGGATAAATCAGCCCCAGCATTTT. Translated: CASSLDWWRINQPQHF.

This clonotype was seen ten or more times. The rearrangement joins TRBV2 to TRBJ1-1; D gene uncertain. V lost 5 bases, J lost 3 bases, and 10 bases lay in between. Germline-derived CDR1 and CDR2 are SNHLY and FYNNEI. The CDR3 runs 13 residues. The CDR3: CASSPREDTEAFF. CDR3 DNA sequence: TGTGCCAGCAGTCCGCGGGAGGACACTGAAGCTTTCTTT.

A remark on this clonotype: A much larger clone lies one base from this, so it may be a read error. This chain joins TRBV28 and TRBJ2-3; no clear D. Trimming removed 5 bases at V and 7 bases at J, with 4 bases between. CDR3 length: 10 amino acids. CDR1 is MDHEN, CDR2 SYDVKM, per germline. CDR3 protein: CASSGNTQYF. Written as DNA, the CDR3 is TGTGCCAGCAGTGGTAATACGCAGTATTTT.

There are many counts of this clonotype. The rearrangement joins TRBV20-1 to TRBJ1-2; TRBD1 is a possible D gene (6 bases). The V end lost 4 bases, the J end lost 5 bases, and 8 bases lay between the germline ends. This CDR3 spans 11 amino acids. Germline V gives CDR1 DFQATT, CDR2 SNEGSKA (reference sequence). In nucleotides, the CDR3 is TGCAGTGCTAACGGACAGTATGGCTACACCTTC. It encodes CSANGQYGYTF.

This clonotype occurred a few times. J is TRBJ2-5 and V is TRBV7-9; D gene uncertain. The CDR3 contains 13 residues. Deletions cut 2 bases from V and 5 bases from J, with 9 bases between. Germline V CDR1 and CDR2: SEHNR, FQNEAQ (reference sequence). In DNA form, the CDR3 reads TGTGCCAGCAGCTTACCCCCCATGGAGACCCAGTACTTC. This encodes CASSLPPMETQYF.

This clonotype was found many times. The chain joins TRBV20-1 to TRBJ2-2, with TRBD2 identical over 7 bases. The CDR3 has 17 amino acids. Per germline, CDR1 DFQATT and CDR2 SNEGSKA (reference sequence). The J segment lost 5 bases and the V segment lost 5 bases, leaving 17 bases of the junction unmatched. CDR3 sequence (DNA): TGCAGTGCTCCACGGCCGGCCCAGCGGGGAAATACCGGGGAGCTGTTTTTT. Its protein product is CSAPRPAQRGNTGELFF.

The chain has TRBV10-3 and TRBJ2-3; 7 bases are shared with TRBD2. Losses at the gene ends were 5 bases for V and 6 bases for J; bases not matched to a gene: 11. CDR3 size: 15 residues. The V gene's germline CDR1 is ENHRY and CDR2 SYGVKD. The CDR3 loop reads CAISLSTSPMDTQYF. In DNA form, the CDR3 reads TGTGCCATCAGTTTATCGACTAGCCCCATGGATACGCAGTATTTT.

This clonotype was observed at least ten times. The chain is built from TRBV20-1 and TRBJ1-1; D uncertain. Germline assignment: CDR1 DFQATT and CDR2 SNEGSKA (reference sequence). Trimming took 3 bases from V and 7 from J, leaving 21 bases between them. CDR3 length: 15 amino acids. CDR3 sequence: CSASPGAARTNEAFF. In DNA, the CDR3 is TGCAGTGCTAGCCCGGGAGCAGCCCGGACGAATGAAGCTTTCTTT.

This clonotype was seen just once. This chain uses TRBV19 with TRBJ2-5; TRBD1 matches 7 bases. Unmatched junction bases numbered 9, after V lost 6 bases and J lost 2 bases. The CDR3 has 15 amino acids. CDR1 and CDR2 from the germline V gene are LNHDA and SQIVND (reference sequence). The chain's CDR3 is CASRTQGNRQETQYF. The CDR3, as DNA: TGTGCCAGTAGGACACAGGGGAATAGGCAAGAGACCCAGTACTTC.

This clonotype occurred many times. This chain uses TRBV28 with TRBJ2-7; D may be TRBD2 (6 bases). The CDR3 sequence is 14 residues long. The germline CDR1 and CDR2 sequences are MDHEN and SYDVKM. V lost 3 bases, J lost 3 bases, and 12 bases lay in between. As DNA, the CDR3 is TGTGCCAGCAGTTTGGAGGGGTCCAGCTACGAGCAGTACGTC. This codes for CASSLEGSSYEQYV.

This clonotype was observed at least ten times. This chain connects TRBV6-1 to TRBJ2-5, with a tentative D call TRBD1 (6 bases). The CDR3 is made up of 15 amino acids. Looked up from germline, CDR1 is MNHNS and CDR2 is SASEGT. Trimming cost V 7 bases and J 4 bases, with 19 bases left between them. As DNA, the CDR3 is TGTGCCAGCACCCGAGGTTGGGGGCCTGGAGAGACCCAGTACTTC. It codes for CASTRGWGPGETQYF.

This clonotype appeared a few times. V usage is TRBV7-9 and J usage is TRBJ2-6; possibly TRBD2 for D (6 bases). Germline assignment: CDR1 SEHNR and CDR2 FQNEAQ (reference sequence). The CDR3 consists of 17 residues. The V end was cut by 4 bases, the J end by 2 bases, with 15 bases between. DNA for the CDR3: TGTGCCAGCAGCTCTTCACTTGGGGAGGCTGGGGCCAACGTCCTGACTTTC. Its translation is CASSSSLGEAGANVLTF.

The chain carries TRBV2 and TRBJ2-3; the D is unclear. Germline lookup yields CDR1 SNHLY and CDR2 FYNNEI. The CDR3 contains 14 residues. V lost 4 bases, J lost 0 bases, and 8 bases lay in between. The CDR3 spells CASSVFTSTDTQYF. The DNA for the CDR3 is TGTGCCAGCAGTGTTTTCACCAGCACAGATACGCAGTATTTT.

Points on this clonotype: The conserved closing phenylalanine or tryptophan is absent in this CDR3, likely reflecting a read error. This rearrangement joins TRBV6-6 to TRBJ2-1; perhaps D is TRBD1 or TRBD2 (5 bases each). The V gene's germline CDR1 is MNHNY and CDR2 SVGAGI (reference sequence). The V end lost 7 bases, the J end lost 12 bases, and 16 bases lay between the germline ends. The CDR3 extends over 12 amino acids. The CDR3: CASKKARGWQFS. CDR3 DNA sequence: TGTGCCAGCAAAAAGGCCCGGGGCTGGCAGTTCTCC.

This clonotype appeared many times. The chain combines TRBV20-1 with TRBJ1-1; D may be TRBD1 (6 bases). The germline V gene has CDR1 DFQATT and CDR2 SNEGSKA (reference sequence). The CDR3 length is 13 residues. Trimming left V 6 bases short and J 8 bases short, with 19 bases between. This CDR3 is CSAPPGHLREAFF. The CDR3 DNA follows: TGCAGTGCCCCACCGGGACACCTAAGGGAAGCTTTCTTT.

The sample holds many counts of this clonotype. V gene TRBV6-1 combines with J gene TRBJ2-7, with 7 bases fitting TRBD2. The CDR3 runs to 16 residues. The V and J ends lost 1 base and 0 bases, in that order; junction bases with no gene match: 6. The V gene's germline CDR1 is MNHNS and CDR2 SASEGT. The chain's CDR3 is CASSEDERGGSYEQYV. The CDR3 region has the DNA TGTGCCAGCAGTGAAGACGAGCGGGGCGGCTCCTACGAGCAGTACGTC.

Many counts were recorded for this clonotype. The chain combines TRBV6-1 with TRBJ1-6, with D perhaps matching TRBD1 (5 bases). Germline assignment: CDR1 MNHNS and CDR2 SASEGT. The CDR3 has 16 residues. V lost 7 bases and J 0 bases, leaving 13 bases between the germline ends. This chain's CDR3 is CASKYDSSSYNSPLHF. In nucleotides, the CDR3 is TGTGCCAGCAAATATGACAGCAGCTCCTATAATTCACCCCTCCACTTT.

This clonotype was detected many times. The chain has TRBV6-7 and TRBJ1-1, with unresolved D. TRBV6-7 counts as an open reading frame of uncertain function. Trimming cost V 2 bases and J 0 bases, with 13 bases left between them. The CDR3 contains 16 residues. CDR3 bases: TGTGCCAGCAGTTACGGAGGTCCCTCCATGAACACTGAAGCTTTCTTT. It specifies CASSYGGPSMNTEAFF.